Presented here are 20 T cell receptor beta chains from one specimen sequenced in a study of early T cells in non-severe SARS-CoV-2 infection. TCRdb passed the 5' RACE reads through MiXCR, listing each CDR3 protein once. This table has tens of thousands of distinct CDR3 sequences, 5.5% to 8% appearing once. Here the sequenced sample was whole blood, taken at baseline. These TCRs come from an adult who was a healthcare worker with PCR-confirmed SARS-CoV-2 infection or an uninfected control (not recorded which).

This clonotype was picked up many times. The chain is built from TRBV2 and TRBJ1-1; 9 nucleotides line up with TRBD1. This CDR3 comprises 14 residues. The V gene end was trimmed by 8 bases and the J gene end by 3 bases; junction bases not matched to a gene: 7. Germline lookup yields CDR1 SNHLY and CDR2 FYNNEI. The CDR3 DNA reads as TGTGCCAGCTCACCACAGGGGGCTTACACTGAAGCTTTCTTT. This sequence encodes CASSPQGAYTEAFF.

A few counts support this clonotype. The rearrangement uses TRBV7-2 and TRBJ2-7; TRBD2 is a possible D gene (6 bases). Per germline, CDR1 SGHTA and CDR2 FQGNSA. The V gene lost 1 base and the J gene lost 4 bases, with 14 bases spanning the gap. The CDR3 sequence is 15 residues long. The CDR3 nucleotides read TGTGCCAGCAGCTTAGGGGGCCCAGGGAGGTACGAGCAGTACTTC. Amino acid sequence: CASSLGGPGRYEQYF.

There are many counts of this clonotype. The rearrangement uses TRBV2 and TRBJ1-2, with D maybe TRBD1 (5 bases). CDR3 length: 13 residues. Germline V CDR1 and CDR2: SNHLY, FYNNEI. V lost 1 base and J lost 11, with 14 bases in between. The CDR3 coding sequence is TGTGCCAGCAGTGAAGGGGGCCAGCAAAGTTACACCTTC. It is translated as CASSEGGQQSYTF.

CDR3 residues: CSVHMGGASTDTQYF. The CDR3 DNA reads as TGCAGCGTCCACATGGGGGGAGCTAGCACAGATACGCAGTATTTT. V and J are TRBV29-1 and TRBJ2-3; TRBD2 might be the D (6 bases). Germline CDR1 SQVTM, CDR2 ANQGSEA. V lost 6 bases, J lost 0 bases, and 16 bases lay in between. The CDR3 has 15 residues.

The chain is built from TRBV4-3 and TRBJ1-4; D ambiguous. CDR3 size: 15 residues. CDR1 and CDR2 (germline): LGHNA, YSLEER. Trimming left V 0 bases short and J 5 bases short, with 10 bases between. The CDR3: CASSQERRVNEKLFF. Here the CDR3 DNA reads TGCGCCAGCAGCCAAGAAAGGAGGGTAAATGAAAAACTGTTTTTT.

The table lists this clonotype with a few counts. The CDR3 DNA reads as TGTGCCAGCTCACCGGGACAGGGGATGGCCGAGCAGTACTTC. This gives the protein CASSPGQGMAEQYF. This sequence joins TRBV18 and TRBJ2-7; 10 bases are shared with TRBD1. Germline CDR1 KGHSH, CDR2 LQKENI. After removal of 3 bases from V and 6 bases from J, the junction contained 5 bases not matched to a gene. The CDR3 spans 14 residues. Full variable domain (remainder filled in from reference TRBV18 and TRBJ2-7): NAGVMQNPRHLVRRRGQEARLRCSPMKGHSHVYWYRQLPEEGLKFMVYLQKENIIDESGMPKERFSAEFPKEGPSILRIQQVVRGDSAAYFCASSPGQGMAEQYFGPGTRLTVT.

The CDR3 DNA follows: TGTGCCAGCAGCCCGTCGGGGTATACGCAGTATTTT. This sequence encodes CASSPSGYTQYF. This chain links TRBV11-1 with TRBJ2-3; maybe TRBD2 (5 bases). Trimming took 5 bases from V and 7 from J, leaving 10 bases between them. The germline V gene has CDR1 SGHAT and CDR2 FQDESV (reference sequence). The CDR3 is 12 residues long.

The chain couples TRBV29-1 to TRBJ2-7; no firm D call. The germline V gene encodes CDR1 SQVTM and CDR2 ANQGSEA. Trimming left V 1 base short and J 2 bases short, with 6 bases between. The CDR3 length is 12 residues. CDR3 residues: CSVEVVTYEQYF. The CDR3 DNA is TGCAGCGTTGAAGTGGTAACCTACGAGCAGTACTTC.

This clonotype was counted many times. The chain recombines TRBV10-3 with TRBJ2-5, with D perhaps TRBD2 (6 bases). CDR1 is ENHRY, CDR2 SYGVKD, per germline. CDR3 length: 12 residues. V lost 6 bases and J 2 bases, leaving 7 bases between the germline ends. The CDR3 protein is CAISRGQETQYF. The CDR3 bases are TGTGCCATCAGCCGGGGGCAAGAGACCCAGTACTTC.

This clonotype was seen many times. The chain carries TRBV20-1 and TRBJ2-5; D may match TRBD1 or TRBD2 (6 bases each). Looked up from germline, CDR1 is DFQATT and CDR2 is SNEGSKA (reference sequence). V was cut by 5 bases and J by 5 bases, with 18 bases left in between. CDR3 length: 14 amino acids. CDR3 in DNA: TGCAGTGCTCCAAGGGGGACTCTCGTCGAGACCCAGTACTTC. This translates into CSAPRGTLVETQYF.

By sample fraction, this clonotype is medium-sized. The gene calls are TRBV10-2 and TRBJ2-1, with 8 bases identical to TRBD2. V lost 4 bases to trimming and J lost 5 bases; unmatched junction nucleotides: 4. Looked up from germline, CDR1 is WSHSY and CDR2 is SAAADI. The CDR3 runs 14 residues. CDR3 region: CASSASGSHNEQFF. For the CDR3, the DNA is TGCGCCAGCAGTGCCAGCGGGAGTCACAATGAGCAGTTCTTC.

DNA of the CDR3: TGCGCCAGCAGTGATGAGTGGGGCCCTACTCCCGGGGAGCTGTTTTTT. It encodes CASSDEWGPTPGELFF. V and J are TRBV10-2 and TRBJ2-2; D is possibly TRBD1 (5 bases). Trimming took off 3 bases at V and 6 bases at J, with 17 bases between the two ends. Germline loops: CDR1 WSHSY, CDR2 SAAADI. The CDR3 sequence is 16 residues long.

The genes are TRBV7-9 and TRBJ1-1; no clear D. CDR1 is SEHNR and CDR2 is FQNEAQ in the germline V gene (reference sequence). CDR3 length equals 11 residues. The V and J ends lost 7 bases and 3 bases respectively, with 6 bases between them. In DNA form, the CDR3 reads TGTGCCAGCACCCGAGACACTGAAGCTTTCTTT. Residues: CASTRDTEAFF.

This clonotype was counted ten times or more. The chain combines TRBV7-2 with TRBJ2-7; 7 nucleotides match TRBD2. The CDR3 runs 15 residues. Germline CDR1 is SGHTA and CDR2 is FQGNSA. J lost 9 bases, V lost 0 bases, and 11 bases had no gene match. CDR3 bases: TGTGCCAGCAGCTTAGCCGGACTAGTGCCTGTTGGGCAGTACTTC. Translating it yields CASSLAGLVPVGQYF.

This clonotype appeared a few times. The V call is TRBV28, the J call TRBJ2-5, with a possible D match to TRBD2 (5 bases). Germline lookup yields CDR1 MDHEN and CDR2 SYDVKM. Trimming left V 3 bases short and J 8 bases short, with 25 bases between. The CDR3 contains 17 residues. In DNA, the CDR3 is TGTGCCAGCAGTTTCAGTCAGAACAGTGCCTCCCGGGGAACCCAGTACTTC. Translating it yields CASSFSQNSASRGTQYF.

This clonotype was seen more than once but under ten times. The genes are TRBV10-3 and TRBJ2-7, with D unclear. From germline, CDR1 is ENHRY and CDR2 SYGVKD. V lost 2 bases, J lost 4 bases, and 15 bases lay in between. CDR3 length: 15 residues. CDR3 coding DNA: TGTGCCATCAGTGAGACGATGGTTTGGGCGTACGAGCAGTACTTC. Protein: CAISETMVWAYEQYF.

V is TRBV19 and J is TRBJ2-5, with a weak D call TRBD1 (6 bases). The CDR3 extends over 14 amino acids. Per the germline V gene, CDR1 is LNHDA and CDR2 is SQIVND (reference sequence). V lost 5 bases and J 2 bases, leaving 12 bases between the germline ends. CDR3 DNA: TGTGCCAGTAGTTTACGGACAGTTCAAGAGACCCAGTACTTC. It specifies CASSLRTVQETQYF.

This clonotype was recorded once. J is TRBJ2-3 and V is TRBV7-2, with a tentative D call TRBD2 (6 bases). Deletions cut 4 bases from V and 5 bases from J, with 19 bases between. CDR3 length: 16 residues. Germline V gene data show CDR1 as SGHTA and CDR2 as FQGNSA. Here the CDR3 reads CASSSPTRVAKDTQYF. The CDR3 DNA reads as TGTGCCAGCAGCTCCCCGACTAGGGTCGCGAAAGATACGCAGTATTTT.

This clonotype has just a few counts. The chain joins TRBV6-2 or TRBV6-3 to TRBJ2-7; a weak D match, TRBD2 (5 bases). Trimming cost V 5 bases and J 0 bases, with 14 bases left between them. This CDR3 has 15 amino acids. The germline gives CDR1 MNHEY, CDR2 SVGEGT. The CDR3 spells CASSRSRASSYEQYF. Here the CDR3 DNA reads TGTGCCAGCAGTCGGTCGCGGGCGAGCTCCTACGAGCAGTACTTC.

As for this clonotype: This sequence may be a read error, since a much larger clone differs from it by one base. J is TRBJ1-1 and V is TRBV5-1; a weak D match, TRBD1 (5 bases). Per the germline V gene, CDR1 is SGHRS and CDR2 is YFSETQ. CDR3 size: 14 residues. CDR3 sequence reads: CASSLQRGNTEAYF. In DNA form, the CDR3 reads TGCGCCAGCAGCTTGCAGAGGGGTAACACTGAAGCTTACTTT.